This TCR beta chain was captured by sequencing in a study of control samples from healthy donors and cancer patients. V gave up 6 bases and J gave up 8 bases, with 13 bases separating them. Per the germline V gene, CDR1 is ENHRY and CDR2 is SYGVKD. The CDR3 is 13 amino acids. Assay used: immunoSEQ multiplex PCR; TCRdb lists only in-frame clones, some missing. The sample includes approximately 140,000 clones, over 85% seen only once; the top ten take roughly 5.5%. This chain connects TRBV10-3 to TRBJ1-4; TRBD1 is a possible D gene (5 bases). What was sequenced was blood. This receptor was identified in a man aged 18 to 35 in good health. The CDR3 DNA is TGTGCCATCAGCTCGACAGAGATCGAAAAACTGTTTTTT. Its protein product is CAISSTEIEKLFF.